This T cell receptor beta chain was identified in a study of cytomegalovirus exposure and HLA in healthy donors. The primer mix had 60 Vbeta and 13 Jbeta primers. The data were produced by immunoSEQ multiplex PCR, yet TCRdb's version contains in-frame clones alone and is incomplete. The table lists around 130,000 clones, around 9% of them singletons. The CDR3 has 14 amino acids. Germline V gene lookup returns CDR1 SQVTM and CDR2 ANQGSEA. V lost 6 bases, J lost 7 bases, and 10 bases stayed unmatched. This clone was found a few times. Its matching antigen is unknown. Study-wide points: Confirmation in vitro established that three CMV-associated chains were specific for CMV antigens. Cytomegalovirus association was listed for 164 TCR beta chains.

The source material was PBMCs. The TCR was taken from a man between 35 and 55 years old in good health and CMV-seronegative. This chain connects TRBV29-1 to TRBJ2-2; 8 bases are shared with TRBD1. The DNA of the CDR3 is TGCAGCGTACGGACAGGGAGTATGAGCGGGGAGCTGTTTTTT. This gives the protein CSVRTGSMSGELFF.